The T cell receptor beta chain under discussion was sequenced for a study of beta chain features in type 1 diabetes. Study-wide results and caveats: TCRB CDR3s from Type 1 diabetes patients were moderately but significantly shorter in all four CD4+ subsets.

On this clone itself: Its antigen remains unknown.

Cell sorting via CD45RO/CCR7/CD25/CD127/CD95/CD27 was performed to obtain CD4+ naive, central memory, regulatory and stem cell-like memory cells. TCRB transcripts that were expressed got sequenced, as all of the isolated RNA had been reverse transcribed. The assay was immunoSEQ multiplex PCR, and TCRdb's table has in-frame clones only and misses some. The sample carries 250,000 to 350,000 clones, approximately 15% recorded once. The CDR3 consists of 14 residues. Germline lookup yields CDR1 SQVTM and CDR2 ANQGSEA. Sample: naive CD4+ T cells from blood. V usage is TRBV29-1 and J usage is TRBJ2-5; 8 nucleotides line up with TRBD1. The J call is in doubt because the DNA end fits TRBJ2-7 better. The sequence came from a man aged 18 to 30 with type 1 diabetes. CDR3 sequence reads: CSVDGTGNSYEQYF. The CDR3 DNA is TGCAGCGTTGATGGGACAGGCAACTCCTACGAGCAGTACTTC.